These T cell receptor beta chains were read from a single sample in a study of blood T cell repertoires in COVID-19. Only in-frame clones appear in the TCRdb table, and some are missing; sequencing was by immunoSEQ multiplex PCR. The profile shows 200,000 to 250,000 clones, 81% of them singletons. The sequenced sample was PBMCs or T cells enriched from blood (not recorded which). These receptors all come from a woman aged 45 to 65 with acute COVID-19. Each CDR3 is given with its conserved first and last residue. Each record gives: CDR3 protein, CDR3 DNA, J gene, clone size, V gene, D gene. The D gene is left open where the match is weak. Clone size, where shown, is once, few, many, or a class for clones that have expanded.

CDR3aa: CASSLGDRDGNTIYF; CDR3nt: TGCGCCAGCAGCTTGGGGGACAGGGACGGAAACACCATATATTTT; j_gene: TRBJ1-3; abundance: once; v_gene: TRBV5-1; d_gene: TRBD1
CDR3aa: CASNSLQQGRQPQHF; CDR3nt: TGTGCCAGCAACTCGCTGCAACAGGGTAGGCAGCCCCAGCATTTT; j_gene: TRBJ1-5; abundance: once; v_gene: TRBV28; d_gene: -
CDR3aa: CASAQGTNEKLFF; CDR3nt: TGTGCCAGCGCCCAGGGGACTAATGAAAAACTGTTTTTT; j_gene: TRBJ1-4; abundance: -; v_gene: TRBV25-1; d_gene: -
CDR3aa: CASSKGGDRGLEETQYF; CDR3nt: TGTGCCAGCAGCAAAGGAGGAGACAGGGGGCTTGAAGAGACCCAGTACTTC; j_gene: TRBJ2-5; abundance: -; v_gene: TRBV21-1; d_gene: -
CDR3aa: CASSRDRSYGYTF; CDR3nt: TGTGCCAGCAGCCGGGACAGAAGCTATGGCTACACCTTC; j_gene: TRBJ1-2; abundance: -; v_gene: TRBV7-2; d_gene: TRBD1
CDR3aa: CASSQNYGRANNEQFF; CDR3nt: TGTGCCAGCAGCCAAAACTACGGGAGAGCAAACAATGAGCAGTTCTTC; j_gene: TRBJ2-1; abundance: -; v_gene: TRBV3-1/TRBV3-2; d_gene: -
CDR3aa: CASSQMGASRWGYTF; CDR3nt: TGTGCCAGCAGCCAGATGGGGGCATCGAGGTGGGGCTACACCTTC; j_gene: TRBJ1-2; abundance: -; v_gene: TRBV7-2; d_gene: -
CDR3aa: CASSPSVGELYEQYF; CDR3nt: TGTGCCAGCTCACCGAGCGTCGGGGAGCTCTACGAGCAGTACTTC; j_gene: TRBJ2-7; abundance: -; v_gene: TRBV18; d_gene: -
CDR3aa: CASSEALLGAFGEQYF; CDR3nt: TGTGCCAGCAGTGAAGCGCTTCTGGGGGCATTTGGCGAGCAGTACTTC; j_gene: TRBJ2-7; abundance: -; v_gene: TRBV6-1; d_gene: -
CDR3aa: CAIKAGLSSYEQYF; CDR3nt: TGTGCCATCAAGGCGGGCTTAAGCTCCTACGAGCAGTACTTC; j_gene: TRBJ2-7; abundance: -; v_gene: TRBV10-3; d_gene: -
CDR3aa: CASSQGVQQFF; CDR3nt: TGTGCCAGCAGCCAAGGGGTGCAGCAGTTCTTC; j_gene: TRBJ2-1; abundance: -; v_gene: TRBV7-8; d_gene: -
CDR3aa: CASSTNPRLAGGTQYF; CDR3nt: TGTGCCAGCAGCACAAATCCTCGGCTGGCGGGAGGTACGCAGTATTTT; j_gene: TRBJ2-3; abundance: -; v_gene: TRBV7-2; d_gene: TRBD2
CDR3aa: CASSLAGLAGAGELFF; CDR3nt: TGCGCCAGCAGCTTGGCCGGACTAGCGGGAGCCGGGGAGCTGTTTTTT; j_gene: TRBJ2-2; abundance: -; v_gene: TRBV5-1; d_gene: TRBD2
CDR3aa: CASRTGTGHQANTGELFF; CDR3nt: TGTGCCAGCAGGACCGGGACAGGCCATCAAGCGAACACCGGGGAGCTGTTTTTT; j_gene: TRBJ2-2; abundance: -; v_gene: TRBV2; d_gene: TRBD1
CDR3aa: CASSPAQWTSGGAGIETSRYEQYF; CDR3nt: TGTGCCAGCAGCCCCGCCCAATGGACTAGCGGGGGGGCCGGTATAGAAACCTCTCGTTACGAGCAGTACTTC; j_gene: TRBJ2-7; abundance: -; v_gene: TRBV6-2/TRBV6-3; d_gene: TRBD2
CDR3aa: CASSLGLAGAFFGYNEQFF; CDR3nt: TGTGCCAGCAGCCTGGGACTAGCGGGGGCTTTTTTTGGCTACAATGAGCAGTTCTTC; j_gene: TRBJ2-1; abundance: -; v_gene: TRBV11-3; d_gene: TRBD2
CDR3aa: CATRGASGGPNTGELFF; CDR3nt: TGCGCCACCCGTGGGGCTAGCGGGGGGCCGAACACCGGGGAGCTGTTTTTT; j_gene: TRBJ2-2; abundance: few; v_gene: TRBV5-1; d_gene: TRBD2
CDR3aa: CASSPQGTGRPAFF; CDR3nt: TGTGCCAGCAGTCCCCAGGGCACTGGAAGGCCAGCTTTCTTT; j_gene: TRBJ1-1; abundance: -; v_gene: TRBV28; d_gene: -
CDR3aa: CATSAETENSPLHF; CDR3nt: TGTGCCACCAGTGCGGAGACCGAGAATTCACCCCTCCACTTT; j_gene: TRBJ1-6; abundance: -; v_gene: TRBV24-1; d_gene: -
CDR3aa: CASSSNRDSGEQYF; CDR3nt: TGTGCCAGCTCATCGAACCGGGACAGCGGCGAGCAGTACTTC; j_gene: TRBJ2-7; abundance: -; v_gene: TRBV18; d_gene: TRBD1
CDR3aa: CASSVAPSGGLHEQYF; CDR3nt: TGTGCCAGCAGCGTAGCCCCGTCGGGGGGTCTACACGAGCAGTACTTC; j_gene: TRBJ2-7; abundance: -; v_gene: TRBV9; d_gene: TRBD2
CDR3aa: CAIRITGNTEAFF; CDR3nt: TGTGCCATCAGGATTACAGGGAACACTGAAGCTTTCTTT; j_gene: TRBJ1-1; abundance: -; v_gene: TRBV10-3; d_gene: -
CDR3aa: CASSTTRDRGSGSTEAFF; CDR3nt: TGTGCCAGCAGCACTACAAGGGACAGGGGCTCGGGAAGCACTGAAGCTTTCTTT; j_gene: TRBJ1-1; abundance: -; v_gene: TRBV5-4; d_gene: TRBD1
CDR3aa: CASSRTQGIPYEQYF; CDR3nt: TGTGCCAGCAGCCGTACACAGGGTATCCCCTACGAGCAGTACTTC; j_gene: TRBJ2-7; abundance: -; v_gene: TRBV28; d_gene: -
CDR3aa: CASSLQLNYEQYF; CDR3nt: TGCGCCAGCAGCTTGCAACTAAACTACGAGCAGTACTTC; j_gene: TRBJ2-7; abundance: -; v_gene: TRBV5-1; d_gene: -
CDR3aa: CAWSVQGDQPQHF; CDR3nt: TGTGCCTGGAGTGTCCAGGGCGATCAGCCCCAGCATTTT; j_gene: TRBJ1-5; abundance: once; v_gene: TRBV30; d_gene: -
CDR3aa: CASSISPRTDHFYNQPQHF; CDR3nt: TGTGCCAGTAGCATTAGCCCCCGGACAGACCACTTTTATAATCAGCCCCAGCATTTT; j_gene: TRBJ1-5; abundance: -; v_gene: TRBV19; d_gene: -
CDR3aa: CASRGTGGVDTIYF; CDR3nt: TGTGCCAGCAGAGGGACAGGGGGTGTTGACACCATATATTTT; j_gene: TRBJ1-3; abundance: -; v_gene: TRBV2; d_gene: TRBD1
CDR3aa: CASSRDRDNEQFF; CDR3nt: TGTGCCAGCAGCCGGGACAGAGACAATGAGCAGTTCTTC; j_gene: TRBJ2-1; abundance: -; v_gene: TRBV28; d_gene: TRBD1
CDR3aa: CASSVTGGTEAFF; CDR3nt: TGCGCCAGCAGTGTGACAGGGGGCACTGAAGCTTTCTTT; j_gene: TRBJ1-1; abundance: few; v_gene: TRBV10-2; d_gene: TRBD1
CDR3aa: CASSLPNSPLHF; CDR3nt: TGTGCCAGCAGTCTACCGAATTCACCCCTCCACTTT; j_gene: TRBJ1-6; abundance: -; v_gene: TRBV27; d_gene: -
CDR3aa: CASSPLRSPLHF; CDR3nt: TGTGCCAGCAGCCCCCTTCGGTCACCCCTCCACTTT; j_gene: TRBJ1-6; abundance: -; v_gene: TRBV28; d_gene: -
CDR3aa: CASSLSQGSGEQYF; CDR3nt: TGTGCCAGCAGTTTGAGTCAGGGTTCGGGCGAGCAGTACTTC; j_gene: TRBJ2-7; abundance: -; v_gene: TRBV28; d_gene: -
CDR3aa: CASSETLEQYF; CDR3nt: TGTGCCAGCAGTGAGACACTCGAGCAGTACTTC; j_gene: TRBJ2-7; abundance: -; v_gene: TRBV6-2/TRBV6-3; d_gene: -
CDR3aa: CASSEPGVNEKLFF; CDR3nt: TGTGCCAGCAGTGAACCGGGGGTTAATGAAAAACTGTTTTTT; j_gene: TRBJ1-4; abundance: -; v_gene: TRBV2; d_gene: -
CDR3aa: CASAGTASAGELFF; CDR3nt: TGTGCCAGTGCCGGGACAGCATCGGCCGGGGAGCTGTTTTTT; j_gene: TRBJ2-2; abundance: -; v_gene: TRBV19; d_gene: TRBD1
CDR3aa: CASSPAPGQTGELFF; CDR3nt: TGCGCCAGCAGCCCGGCACCGGGACAGACCGGGGAGCTGTTTTTT; j_gene: TRBJ2-2; abundance: -; v_gene: TRBV5-1; d_gene: TRBD1
CDR3aa: CASSLLSGGPKEQYF; CDR3nt: TGTGCCAGCAGCTTACTTTCGGGAGGGCCAAAGGAGCAGTACTTC; j_gene: TRBJ2-7; abundance: -; v_gene: TRBV7-8; d_gene: TRBD2
CDR3aa: CASRSGGPDTQYF; CDR3nt: TGTGCCAGCCGTAGCGGGGGACCAGATACGCAGTATTTT; j_gene: TRBJ2-3; abundance: -; v_gene: TRBV28; d_gene: TRBD2
CDR3aa: CASSARTGSISGANVLTF; CDR3nt: TGTGCCAGCAGTGCCAGGACAGGTTCTATCTCTGGGGCCAACGTCCTGACTTTC; j_gene: TRBJ2-6; abundance: -; v_gene: TRBV25-1; d_gene: TRBD1
CDR3aa: CASSQVLGVAYNEQFF; CDR3nt: TGTGCCAGCAGCCAAGTTCTGGGCGTCGCCTACAATGAGCAGTTCTTC; j_gene: TRBJ2-1; abundance: once; v_gene: TRBV14; d_gene: -
CDR3aa: CASSPRGQNNSPLHF; CDR3nt: TGTGCCAGCAGCCCGAGGGGACAGAATAATTCACCCCTCCACTTT; j_gene: TRBJ1-6; abundance: -; v_gene: TRBV11-2; d_gene: TRBD1
CDR3aa: CASSITGTNTEAFF; CDR3nt: TGTGCCAGCAGTATAACCGGGACAAACACTGAAGCTTTCTTT; j_gene: TRBJ1-1; abundance: -; v_gene: TRBV27; d_gene: -
CDR3aa: CSVQGQGPYEQYF; CDR3nt: TGCAGCGTCCAGGGACAGGGGCCGTACGAGCAGTACTTC; j_gene: TRBJ2-7; abundance: -; v_gene: TRBV29-1; d_gene: TRBD1
CDR3aa: CASSTTLQGGYGYTF; CDR3nt: TGTGCCAGTAGTACGACTCTACAGGGTGGCTATGGCTACACCTTC; j_gene: TRBJ1-2; abundance: -; v_gene: TRBV19; d_gene: -
CDR3aa: CASRVTTPGQKTNTGELFF; CDR3nt: TGTGCCAGTAGGGTAACTACACCGGGACAGAAAACGAACACCGGGGAGCTGTTTTTT; j_gene: TRBJ2-2; abundance: few; v_gene: TRBV19; d_gene: TRBD1
CDR3aa: CASSPNRTEESTDTQYF; CDR3nt: TGTGCCAGTAGTCCCAACCGGACAGAAGAAAGCACAGATACGCAGTATTTT; j_gene: TRBJ2-3; abundance: -; v_gene: TRBV19; d_gene: -
CDR3aa: CAISSRGLGEHTQYF; CDR3nt: TGTGCCATCAGCTCGCGGGGACTGGGGGAACATACGCAGTATTTT; j_gene: TRBJ2-3; abundance: -; v_gene: TRBV10-3; d_gene: -
CDR3aa: CASSPWDRGNSYEQYF; CDR3nt: TGTGCCAGCAGCCCGTGGGACAGGGGAAACTCCTACGAGCAGTACTTC; j_gene: TRBJ2-7; abundance: -; v_gene: TRBV7-2; d_gene: TRBD1
CDR3aa: CAWSPGHASGFGQPQHF; CDR3nt: TGTGCCTGGAGTCCGGGACACGCGAGTGGATTCGGTCAGCCCCAGCATTTT; j_gene: TRBJ1-5; abundance: -; v_gene: TRBV30; d_gene: -
CDR3aa: CARAGTSGAYEQYF; CDR3nt: TGTGCCAGGGCGGGGACTAGCGGGGCCTACGAGCAGTACTTC; j_gene: TRBJ2-7; abundance: -; v_gene: TRBV6-4; d_gene: TRBD2
CDR3aa: CASSTQWTGITDTQYF; CDR3nt: TGTGCCAGCAGCACACAATGGACAGGGATCACAGATACGCAGTATTTT; j_gene: TRBJ2-3; abundance: -; v_gene: TRBV7-8; d_gene: TRBD1
CDR3aa: CASSPVNNSPLHF; CDR3nt: TGCGCCAGCAGCCCAGTAAACAATTCACCCCTCCACTTT; j_gene: TRBJ1-6; abundance: once; v_gene: TRBV4-1; d_gene: -
CDR3aa: CASSQGPSGVSYEQYF; CDR3nt: TGTGCCAGCAGCCAAGGGCCTAGCGGGGTCTCCTACGAGCAGTACTTC; j_gene: TRBJ2-7; abundance: -; v_gene: TRBV3-1/TRBV3-2; d_gene: TRBD2
CDR3aa: CASSFERGSAFF; CDR3nt: TGTGCCAGCAGCTTCGAGCGGGGGTCGGCTTTCTTT; j_gene: TRBJ1-1; abundance: few; v_gene: TRBV7-8; d_gene: -
CDR3aa: CASSSKGLAEGDEQFF; CDR3nt: TGTGCCAGCAGCTCAAAGGGACTAGCTGAGGGCGATGAGCAGTTCTTC; j_gene: TRBJ2-1; abundance: -; v_gene: TRBV5-4; d_gene: TRBD2